The 32 T cell receptor beta chains in this list originate from one sample, sequenced in a study of cytomegalovirus exposure and HLA in healthy donors. The PCR had 60 Vbeta and 13 Jbeta primers. Assay used: immunoSEQ multiplex PCR; TCRdb lists only in-frame clones, some missing. This sample has roughly 180,000 clones, with roughly 84% found just once. Sequencing input: PBMCs. All receptors derive from a boy aged 2 to 9 in good health and CMV-seronegative.

J is TRBJ1-1 and V is TRBV6-5; no clear D gene. This CDR3 has 14 amino acids. Between the trimmed V and J ends, which lost 4 bases and 2 bases, there was a span of 11 bases. Per germline, CDR1 MNHEY and CDR2 SVGAGI. CDR3 sequence (DNA): TGTGCCAGCAGTTGGGGAGAGGAAAACACTGAAGCTTTCTTT. Translation gives CASSWGEENTEAFF.

There are a few counts of this clone. The chain carries TRBV4-1 and TRBJ2-7; tentatively, D is TRBD2 (6 bases). CDR3 length: 15 residues. Deletions cut 4 bases from V and 2 bases from J, with 15 bases between. Per germline, CDR1 MGHRA and CDR2 YSYEKL. The CDR3 here is CASSRYGLTTYEQYF. CDR3 DNA sequence: TGCGCCAGCAGCCGGTACGGACTAACAACCTACGAGCAGTACTTC.

J is TRBJ2-3 and V is TRBV5-1; TRBD2 aligns across 11 bases. This CDR3 comprises 16 residues. V was clipped by 4 bases and J by 4 bases; unmatched bases: 8. The germline CDR1 and CDR2 sequences are SGHRS and YFSETQ. CDR3 amino acids: CASSPLTSGASDTQYF. The CDR3 nucleotides are TGCGCCAGCAGCCCCCTGACTAGCGGGGCGTCAGATACGCAGTATTTT.

The V call is TRBV5-8, the J call TRBJ2-5; possibly TRBD2 for D (6 bases). The CDR3 totals 14 residues. The germline CDR1 and CDR2 sequences are SGHTS and YDEGEE. With 4 bases removed from V and 5 bases from J, the gap between germline ends came to 15 bases. CDR3 coding DNA: TGTGCCAGCAGCGCGGGGCGGGTCCGGGAGACCCAGTACTTC. This translates into CASSAGRVRETQYF.

The chain has TRBV5-1 and TRBJ2-3, with D perhaps TRBD1 (5 bases). CDR1 SGHRS and CDR2 YFSETQ come from the germline V gene. Trimming pared 2 bases from V and 3 bases from J, leaving 10 bases between. The CDR3 spans 14 residues. In nucleotides, the CDR3 is TGCGCCAGCAGCTTCGATAGGGGAACAGATACGCAGTATTTT. It yields the protein CASSFDRGTDTQYF.

The chain joins TRBV6-1 to TRBJ2-3; D not resolved. Germline CDR1 and CDR2: MNHNS and SASEGT. Trimming took off 8 bases at V and 1 base at J, with 16 bases between the two ends. The CDR3 is 15 amino acids. CDR3 amino acids: CASANEVPRTDTQYF. The CDR3 DNA follows: TGTGCCAGCGCTAATGAAGTTCCCCGCACAGATACGCAGTATTTT.

This chain joins TRBV12-5 and TRBJ2-5, with TRBD2 matching over 12 bases. V shed 6 bases and J 3 bases; nucleotides not matched to a gene: 2. Germline loops: CDR1 LGHNT, CDR2 FRNRAP. This CDR3 is built from 14 residues. The CDR3 sequence is CASGSSGGEETQYF. The CDR3 nucleotides read TGTGCTAGTGGGTCTAGCGGGGGGGAAGAGACCCAGTACTTC.

The gene calls are TRBV27 and TRBJ2-2, with D perhaps TRBD1 (6 bases). The CDR3 consists of 16 residues. The ends were cut back, 6 bases at V and 2 bases at J, with 16 bases in the middle. Germline CDR1 and CDR2: MNHEY and SMNVEV (reference sequence). Written as DNA, the CDR3 is TGTGCCAGCAGGCCAACAGGGAAGGTTAACACCGGGGAGCTGTTTTTT. It encodes CASRPTGKVNTGELFF.

The chain carries TRBV19 and TRBJ1-1; 10 bases fit TRBD1. V shed 5 bases and J 6 bases; nucleotides not matched to a gene: 12. From germline, CDR1 is LNHDA and CDR2 SQIVND (reference sequence). The CDR3 is made up of 16 amino acids. Written as DNA, the CDR3 is TGTGCCAGTAGTGGGGGGACAGGGGTCCCTTACGCTGAAGCTTTCTTT. This translates into CASSGGTGVPYAEAFF.

The rearrangement links TRBV4-3 to TRBJ1-2, with 7 bases fitting TRBD1. Per the germline V gene, CDR1 is LGHNA and CDR2 is YSLEER. This CDR3 has 13 amino acids. V lost 0 bases, J lost 9 bases, and 4 bases stayed unmatched. CDR3: CASSQDADRSYTF. CDR3 bases: TGCGCCAGCAGCCAAGATGCGGACAGGAGCTACACCTTC.

This rearrangement joins TRBV11-2 to TRBJ2-3; D is uncertain. CDR1 and CDR2 from the germline V gene are SGHAT and FQNNGV. V lost 5 bases and J lost 4, with 7 bases in between. The CDR3 spans 12 residues. The CDR3 nucleotides are TGTGCCAGCAGCCTCAACTCAGATACGCAGTATTTT. Its translation: CASSLNSDTQYF.

The chain uses TRBV7-2 and TRBJ2-5; D is perhaps TRBD1 (7 bases). V was clipped by 1 base and J by 5 bases, with 17 bases between them. The CDR3 runs to 16 residues. Germline CDR1 SGHTA, CDR2 FQGNSA. The CDR3 DNA follows: TGTGCCAGCAGCTTAGGAAAGAGACAGGGAGGTGAGACCCAGTACTTC. Translated, it gives CASSLGKRQGGETQYF.

This chain uses TRBV6-6 with TRBJ2-7; tentatively, D is TRBD2 (5 bases). The CDR3 is 13 amino acids. V lost 0 bases and J lost 6, with 9 bases in between. Germline V gene sequence: CDR1 MNHNY, CDR2 SVGAGI (reference sequence). This CDR3 reads CASSYSAGGEQYF. The CDR3 DNA reads as TGTGCCAGCAGTTACTCGGCGGGTGGCGAGCAGTACTTC.

The chain recombines TRBV5-4 with TRBJ2-1, with 11 bases that match TRBD2. This CDR3 spans 15 amino acids. The V and J ends lost 0 bases and 7 bases, in that order; junction bases with no gene match: 3. CDR1 SGHNT and CDR2 YYREEE come from the germline V gene (reference sequence). In nucleotides, the CDR3 is TGTGCCAGCAGCTTGGCTAGCGGGGGGAGGAATGAGCAGTTCTTC. It yields the protein CASSLASGGRNEQFF.

This clone was seen a single time. V gene TRBV7-6 combines with J gene TRBJ2-1, with a tentative D call TRBD1 (5 bases). The CDR3 runs 14 residues. The ends were cut back, 1 base at V and 7 bases at J, with 11 bases in the middle. Germline V gene data show CDR1 as SGHVS and CDR2 as FNYEAQ. CDR3 loop: CASSLGGRANEQFF. In nucleotides, the CDR3 is TGTGCCAGCAGCTTAGGGGGCAGGGCGAATGAGCAGTTCTTC.

The gene calls are TRBV10-2 and TRBJ1-2; TRBD1 matches 8 bases. Germline CDR1 WSHSY, CDR2 SAAADI. Trimming cost V 0 bases and J 8 bases; bases outside gene matches: 2. The CDR3 sequence is 13 residues long. CDR3: CASSESTGEGYTF. CDR3 nucleotide sequence: TGCGCCAGCAGTGAGTCGACAGGGGAGGGCTACACCTTC.

This clone showed up just a few times. This chain links TRBV7-9 with TRBJ2-5, with TRBD2 matching 13 bases. CDR1 and CDR2 (germline): SEHNR, FQNEAQ (reference sequence). The CDR3 contains 18 residues. The V segment lost 5 bases and the J segment 8 bases; nucleotides outside the gene matches: 17. CDR3 nucleotide sequence: TGTGCCAGCAGCGTAAAAGGACTAGCGGGAGAGGGGCCAAAAACCCAGTACTTC. It yields the protein CASSVKGLAGEGPKTQYF.

V is TRBV4-2 and J is TRBJ2-7; D is undetermined. Germline V CDR1 and CDR2: LGHNA, YNFKEQ. Trimming removed 0 bases at V and 4 bases at J, with 13 bases between. The CDR3 covers 15 residues. The CDR3 protein is CASSQELEFNYEQYF. CDR3 DNA sequence: TGTGCCAGCAGCCAAGAGCTCGAGTTTAATTACGAGCAGTACTTC.

This clone was observed once. The chain employs TRBV6-6 and TRBJ2-1; D unclear. Germline V gene lookup returns CDR1 MNHNY and CDR2 SVGAGI (reference sequence). Trimming removed 5 bases at V and 6 bases at J, with 8 bases between. This CDR3 is 12 amino acids long. The CDR3 loop reads CASSLARNEQFF. The CDR3 region has the DNA TGTGCCAGCAGTCTCGCGCGCAATGAGCAGTTCTTC.

The CDR3 protein is CASLRQGDQYV. The CDR3 DNA reads TGTGCCAGCCTCCGACAGGGAGATCAGTACGTC. This chain uses TRBV2 with TRBJ2-7, with 7 bases that match TRBD1. Germline CDR1 is SNHLY and CDR2 is FYNNEI. V gave up 8 bases and J gave up 10 bases; unmatched junction bases: 8. CDR3 length: 11 amino acids.

The genes are TRBV6-6 and TRBJ2-7; D is ambiguous. CDR1 is MNHNY and CDR2 is SVGAGI in the germline V gene (reference sequence). The CDR3 length is 13 residues. V was trimmed by 5 bases and J by 4 bases, leaving 12 bases between them. CDR3 DNA sequence: TGTGCCAGCAGTCACCCCACTACATACGAGCAGTACTTC. This sequence encodes CASSHPTTYEQYF.

The V gene is TRBV13, the J gene TRBJ2-1; 9 bases are a match to TRBD2. Germline V gene sequence: CDR1 PRHDT, CDR2 FYEKMQ (reference sequence). The V gene end was trimmed by 6 bases and the J gene end by 5 bases; junction bases not matched to a gene: 11. This CDR3 spans 16 amino acids. As DNA, the CDR3 is TGTGCCAGCAGTCTAGCTGCGGGGGGGCCGAACAATGAGCAGTTCTTC. This encodes CASSLAAGGPNNEQFF.

The gene calls are TRBV5-4 and TRBJ2-1; TRBD1 might be the D (6 bases). V was pared by 4 bases and J by 10 bases, with 12 bases between. This CDR3 has 12 residues. Germline CDR1 and CDR2: SGHNT and YYREEE (reference sequence). CDR3: CASSPRGAEQFF. Written as DNA, the CDR3 is TGTGCCAGCAGCCCCAGGGGCGCAGAGCAGTTCTTC.

The rearrangement links TRBV25-1 to TRBJ1-2, with D uncertain. V shed 1 base and J shed 12 bases, with 12 bases lying between them. This CDR3 has 12 amino acids. Germline V gives CDR1 MGHDK, CDR2 SYGVNS. DNA for the CDR3: TGTGCCAGCAGTGAATTAGTGGGAGCGCACACCTTC. Its translation: CASSELVGAHTF.

The gene calls are TRBV9 and TRBJ2-1; 11 bases align to TRBD2. V was clipped by 3 bases and J by 5 bases; unmatched bases: 7. Germline V gene sequence: CDR1 SGDLS, CDR2 YYNGEE. CDR3 length equals 16 residues. The CDR3 nucleotides read TGTGCCAGCAGCGAGGGGGGACTAGCGGTAAACAATGAGCAGTTCTTC. It is translated as CASSEGGLAVNNEQFF.

The genes are TRBV30 and TRBJ2-7, with 7 bases aligning to TRBD2. This CDR3 region has 13 residues. J was trimmed by 4 bases and V by 6 bases; bases with no gene match: 9. In germline, CDR1 is GTSNPN, CDR2 SVGIG (reference sequence). CDR3 bases: TGTGCCTGTACCCCGGGGGGAATTTACGAGCAGTACTTC. The encoded protein is CACTPGGIYEQYF.

In DNA, the CDR3 is TGTGCCTGGGCCCAGAGGATGCTGTTCAATGAGCAGTTCTTC. Translating it yields CAWAQRMLFNEQFF. The chain employs TRBV30 and TRBJ2-1; D is undetermined. Trimming removed 5 bases from V and 6 bases from J, with 17 bases in between. Per germline, CDR1 GTSNPN and CDR2 SVGIG (reference sequence). The CDR3 contains 14 residues. The whole variable domain, remainder taken from reference TRBV30 and TRBJ2-1, is SQTIHQWPATLVQPVGSPLSLECTVEGTSNPNLYWYRQAAGRGLQLLFYSVGIGQISSEVPQNLSASRPQDRQFILSSKKLLLSDSGFYLCAWAQRMLFNEQFFGPGTRLTVL.

The genes are TRBV4-2 and TRBJ1-1; 8 bases map to TRBD1. CDR1 and CDR2 (germline): LGHNA, YNFKEQ. With 5 bases clipped from V and 9 bases from J, the junction kept 11 bases outside the gene matches. The CDR3 sequence is 14 residues long. This CDR3 is CASSSRDRLAQAFF. In DNA, the CDR3 is TGTGCCAGCAGCTCCCGGGACAGGCTCGCTCAAGCTTTCTTT.

This clone was detected only a few times. The V call is TRBV19, the J call TRBJ2-3, with 7 bases matching TRBD2. Germline V CDR1 and CDR2: LNHDA, SQIVND (reference sequence). The CDR3 has 14 residues. The V segment lost 6 bases and the J segment 5 bases; nucleotides outside the gene matches: 8. DNA of the CDR3: TGTGCCAGTAGGAGCGGGGTGAGAGGAGATACGCAGTATTTT. Residues: CASRSGVRGDTQYF.

In this sample, this clone turned up once. The rearrangement joins TRBV5-6 to TRBJ2-5, with 8 nucleotides matching TRBD2. Germline V gives CDR1 SGHDT, CDR2 YYEEEE. The length of the CDR3 is 15 residues. The V and J ends lost 1 base and 4 bases, in that order; junction bases with no gene match: 6. CDR3 amino acids: CASSLFSGVGETQYF. The DNA of the CDR3 is TGTGCCAGCAGCTTGTTTAGCGGGGTGGGAGAGACCCAGTACTTC.

V gene TRBV27 combines with J gene TRBJ1-2; no clear D. The CDR3 covers 13 residues. Germline CDR1 is MNHEY and CDR2 is SMNVEV (reference sequence). Trimming shortened V by 2 bases and J by 2 bases, and 6 bases separated the two germline ends. The CDR3 nucleotides read TGTGCCAGCAGTTTAGAGGGCAACTATGGCTACACCTTC. It specifies CASSLEGNYGYTF.

The genes are TRBV7-2 and TRBJ1-6; a weak D match, TRBD1 (5 bases). This CDR3 region has 15 residues. V shed 5 bases and J shed 9 bases, with 17 bases lying between them. Looked up from germline, CDR1 is SGHTA and CDR2 is FQGNSA. CDR3 sequence: CASSPDSGRGSPLHF. In DNA form, the CDR3 reads TGTGCCAGCAGCCCCGACTCAGGGAGGGGTTCACCCCTCCACTTT.